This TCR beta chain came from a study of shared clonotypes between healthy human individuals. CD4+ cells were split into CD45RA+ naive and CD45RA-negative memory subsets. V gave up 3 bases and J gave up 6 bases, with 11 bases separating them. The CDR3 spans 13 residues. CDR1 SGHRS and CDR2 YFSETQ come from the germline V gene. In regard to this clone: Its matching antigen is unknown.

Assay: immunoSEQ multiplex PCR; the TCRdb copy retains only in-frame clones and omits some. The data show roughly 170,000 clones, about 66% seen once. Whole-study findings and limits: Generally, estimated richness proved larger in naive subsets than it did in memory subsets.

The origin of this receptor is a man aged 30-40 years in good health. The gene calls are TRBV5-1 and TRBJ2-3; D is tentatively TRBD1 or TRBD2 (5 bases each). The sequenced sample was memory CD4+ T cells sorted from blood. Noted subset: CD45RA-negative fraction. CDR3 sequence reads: CASSSQGGDTQYF. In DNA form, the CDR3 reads TGCGCCAGCAGCTCCCAGGGCGGGGATACGCAGTATTTT.